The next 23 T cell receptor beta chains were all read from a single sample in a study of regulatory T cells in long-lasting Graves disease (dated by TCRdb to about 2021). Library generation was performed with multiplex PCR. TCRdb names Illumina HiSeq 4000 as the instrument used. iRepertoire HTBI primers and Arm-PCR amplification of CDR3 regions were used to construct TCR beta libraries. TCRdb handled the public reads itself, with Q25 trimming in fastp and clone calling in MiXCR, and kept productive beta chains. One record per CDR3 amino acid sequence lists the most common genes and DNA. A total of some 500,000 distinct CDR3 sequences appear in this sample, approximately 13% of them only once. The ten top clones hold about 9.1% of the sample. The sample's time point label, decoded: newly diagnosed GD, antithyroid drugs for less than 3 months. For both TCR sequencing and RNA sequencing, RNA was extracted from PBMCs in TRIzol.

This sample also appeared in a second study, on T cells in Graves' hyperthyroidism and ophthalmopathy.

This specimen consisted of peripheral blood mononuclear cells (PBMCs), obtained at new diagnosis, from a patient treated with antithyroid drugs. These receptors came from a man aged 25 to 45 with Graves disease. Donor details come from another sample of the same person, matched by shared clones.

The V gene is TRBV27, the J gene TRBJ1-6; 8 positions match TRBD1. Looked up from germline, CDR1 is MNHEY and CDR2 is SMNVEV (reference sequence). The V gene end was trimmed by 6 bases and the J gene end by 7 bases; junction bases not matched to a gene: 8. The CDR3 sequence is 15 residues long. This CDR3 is CASRDGQGGNSPLHF. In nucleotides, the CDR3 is TGTGCCAGCAGGGACGGACAGGGCGGGAATTCACCCCTCCACTTT.

This chain's CDR3 is CASSPRTVSSTDTQYF. The CDR3, as DNA: TGTGCCAGCAGTCCTAGGACAGTGTCTAGCACAGATACGCAGTATTTT. The chain has TRBV6-1 and TRBJ2-3; a possible D gene is TRBD1 (6 bases). The CDR3 totals 16 residues. Germline assignment: CDR1 MNHNS and CDR2 SASEGT. Between the trimmed V and J ends, which lost 5 bases and 0 bases, there was a span of 15 bases.

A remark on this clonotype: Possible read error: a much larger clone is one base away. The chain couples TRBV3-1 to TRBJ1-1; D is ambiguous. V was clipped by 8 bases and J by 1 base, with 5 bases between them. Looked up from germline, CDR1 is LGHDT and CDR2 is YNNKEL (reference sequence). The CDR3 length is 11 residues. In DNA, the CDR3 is TGTGCCAGCGGGAGGAACACTGAAGCTTTCTTT. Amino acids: CASGRNTEAFF.

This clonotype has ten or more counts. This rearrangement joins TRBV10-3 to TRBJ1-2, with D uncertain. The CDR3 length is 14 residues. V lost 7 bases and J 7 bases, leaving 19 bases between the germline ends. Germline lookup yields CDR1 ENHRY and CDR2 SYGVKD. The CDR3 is CAITPGSLEGGYTF. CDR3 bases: TGTGCCATCACCCCGGGATCCTTAGAGGGTGGCTACACCTTC.

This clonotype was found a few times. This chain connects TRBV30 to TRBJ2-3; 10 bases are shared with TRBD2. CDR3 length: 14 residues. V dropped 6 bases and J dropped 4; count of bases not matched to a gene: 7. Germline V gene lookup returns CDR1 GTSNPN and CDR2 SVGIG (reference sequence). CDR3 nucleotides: TGTGCCTGTCAAAGCGGGAGGGGGGCAGATACGCAGTATTTT. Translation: CACQSGRGADTQYF.

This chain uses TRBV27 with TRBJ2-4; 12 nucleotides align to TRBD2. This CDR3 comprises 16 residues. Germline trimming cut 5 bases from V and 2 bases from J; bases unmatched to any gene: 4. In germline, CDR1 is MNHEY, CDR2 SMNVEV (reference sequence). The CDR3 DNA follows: TGTGCCAGCAGTATCCTAGCGGGAGGGCCCAAAAACATTCAGTACTTC. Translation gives CASSILAGGPKNIQYF.

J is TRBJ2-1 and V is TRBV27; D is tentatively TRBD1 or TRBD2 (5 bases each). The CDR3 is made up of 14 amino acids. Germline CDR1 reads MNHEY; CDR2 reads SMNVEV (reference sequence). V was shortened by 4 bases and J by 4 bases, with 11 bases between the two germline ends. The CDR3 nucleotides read TGTGCCAGCAGTTGGGACCAACGTTACAATGAGCAGTTCTTC. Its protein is CASSWDQRYNEQFF.

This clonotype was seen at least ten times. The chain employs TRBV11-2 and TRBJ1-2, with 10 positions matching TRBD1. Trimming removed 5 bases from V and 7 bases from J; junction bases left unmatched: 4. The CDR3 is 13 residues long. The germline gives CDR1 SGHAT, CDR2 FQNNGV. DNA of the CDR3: TGTGCCAGCAGCGGACAGGGGGTTCGTGGCTACACCTTC. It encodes CASSGQGVRGYTF.

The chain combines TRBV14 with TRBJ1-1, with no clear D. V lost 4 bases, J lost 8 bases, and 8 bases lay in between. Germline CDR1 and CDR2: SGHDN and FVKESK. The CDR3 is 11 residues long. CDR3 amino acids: CASSPSKEAFF. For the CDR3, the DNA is TGTGCCAGCAGCCCCTCAAAGGAAGCTTTCTTT.

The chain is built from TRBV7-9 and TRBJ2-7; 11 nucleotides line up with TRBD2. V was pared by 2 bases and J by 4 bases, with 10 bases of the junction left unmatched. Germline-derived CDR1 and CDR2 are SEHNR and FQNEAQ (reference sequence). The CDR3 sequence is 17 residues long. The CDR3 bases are TGTGCCAGCAGCTTAAGTACTACTAGCGGGAGTTGGTACGAGCAGTACTTC. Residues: CASSLSTTSGSWYEQYF.

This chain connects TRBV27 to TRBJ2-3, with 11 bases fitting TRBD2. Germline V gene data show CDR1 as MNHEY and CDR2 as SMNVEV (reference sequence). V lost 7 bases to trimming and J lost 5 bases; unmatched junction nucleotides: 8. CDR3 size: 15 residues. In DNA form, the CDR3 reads TGTGCCAGCACTATAGCGGGAGGGCCAGGAGATACGCAGTATTTT. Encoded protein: CASTIAGGPGDTQYF.

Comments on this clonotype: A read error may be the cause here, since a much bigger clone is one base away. The CDR3 loop is CASIPSTGGSPLHF. The CDR3 DNA sequence: TGTGCCAGCATCCCCTCGACAGGGGGGTCACCCCTCCACTTT. The chain uses TRBV28 and TRBJ1-6; 9 nucleotides align to TRBD1. J gave up 10 bases and V 7 bases, and 8 bases lay outside the gene matches. The length of the CDR3 is 14 residues. Germline V gives CDR1 MDHEN, CDR2 SYDVKM.

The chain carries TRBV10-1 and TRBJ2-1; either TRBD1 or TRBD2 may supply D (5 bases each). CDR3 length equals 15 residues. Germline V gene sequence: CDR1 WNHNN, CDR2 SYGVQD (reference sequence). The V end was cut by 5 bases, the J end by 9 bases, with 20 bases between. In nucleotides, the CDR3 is TGCGCCAGCAGTCAGACTGGTGGGGGTGAGAGTGAGCAGTTCTTC. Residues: CASSQTGGGESEQFF.

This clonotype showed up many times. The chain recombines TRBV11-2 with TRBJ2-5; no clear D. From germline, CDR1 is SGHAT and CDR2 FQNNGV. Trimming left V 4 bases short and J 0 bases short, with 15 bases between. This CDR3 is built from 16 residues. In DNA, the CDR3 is TGTGCCAGCAGCTCCACATACTACAAGTACCAAGAGACCCAGTACTTC. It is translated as CASSSTYYKYQETQYF.

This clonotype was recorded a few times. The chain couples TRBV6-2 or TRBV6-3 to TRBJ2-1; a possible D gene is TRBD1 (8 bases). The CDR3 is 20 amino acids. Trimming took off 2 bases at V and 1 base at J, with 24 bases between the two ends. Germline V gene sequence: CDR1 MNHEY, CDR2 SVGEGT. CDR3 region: CASSYPRGRENIGSYNEQFF. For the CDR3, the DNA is TGTGCCAGCAGTTACCCCAGGGGGCGGGAGAATATTGGTTCCTACAATGAGCAGTTCTTC.

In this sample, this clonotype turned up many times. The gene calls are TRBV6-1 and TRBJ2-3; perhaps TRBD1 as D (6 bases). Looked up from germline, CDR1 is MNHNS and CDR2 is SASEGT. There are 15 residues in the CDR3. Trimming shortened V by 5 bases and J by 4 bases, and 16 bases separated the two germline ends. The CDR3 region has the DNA TGTGCCAGCAGTCCCCGGACAGTCCTTCCAGATACGCAGTATTTT. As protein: CASSPRTVLPDTQYF.

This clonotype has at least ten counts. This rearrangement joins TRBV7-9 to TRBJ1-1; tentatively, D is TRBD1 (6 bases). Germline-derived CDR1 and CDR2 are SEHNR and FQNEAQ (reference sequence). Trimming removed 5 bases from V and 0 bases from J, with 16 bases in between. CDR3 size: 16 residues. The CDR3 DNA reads TGTGCCAGCAGCCCCGCGGGGGCGACCATGAACACTGAAGCTTTCTTT. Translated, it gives CASSPAGATMNTEAFF.

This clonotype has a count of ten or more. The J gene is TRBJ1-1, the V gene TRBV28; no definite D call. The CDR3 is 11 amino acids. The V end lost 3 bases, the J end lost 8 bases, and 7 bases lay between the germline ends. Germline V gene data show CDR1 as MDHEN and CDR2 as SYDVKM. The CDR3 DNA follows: TGTGCCAGCAGTTTCAACCGAGAAGCTTTCTTT. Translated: CASSFNREAFF.

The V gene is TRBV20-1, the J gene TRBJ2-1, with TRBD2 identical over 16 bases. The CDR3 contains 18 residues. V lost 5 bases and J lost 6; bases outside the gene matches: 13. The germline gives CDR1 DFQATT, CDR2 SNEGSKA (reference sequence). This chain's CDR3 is CSASGTSGRGQKPNEQFF. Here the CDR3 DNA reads TGCAGTGCTTCCGGGACTAGCGGGAGGGGCCAGAAGCCCAATGAGCAGTTCTTC.

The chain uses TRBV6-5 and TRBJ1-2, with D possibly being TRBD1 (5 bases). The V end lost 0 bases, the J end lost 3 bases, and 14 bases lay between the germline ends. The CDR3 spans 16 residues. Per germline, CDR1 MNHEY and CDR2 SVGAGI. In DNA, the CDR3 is TGTGCCAGCAGTTACTCTGGCGCCGGGACGTACTATGGCTACACCTTC. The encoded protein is CASSYSGAGTYYGYTF.

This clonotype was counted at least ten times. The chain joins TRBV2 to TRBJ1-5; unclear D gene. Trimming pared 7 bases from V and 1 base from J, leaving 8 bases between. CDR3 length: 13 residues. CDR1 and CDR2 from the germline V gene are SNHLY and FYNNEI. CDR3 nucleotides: TGTGCCAGCACTACGGTGAGCAATCAGCCCCAGCATTTT. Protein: CASTTVSNQPQHF.

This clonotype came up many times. The CDR3 DNA follows: TGCGCCAGCAGCTTGTTGGACACCAACCAAGAGACCCAGTACTTC. It codes for CASSLLDTNQETQYF. The rearrangement joins TRBV5-1 to TRBJ2-5, with D maybe TRBD1 (5 bases). The ends were cut back, 1 base at V and 0 bases at J, with 10 bases in the middle. From germline, CDR1 is SGHRS and CDR2 YFSETQ. This CDR3 has 15 residues.

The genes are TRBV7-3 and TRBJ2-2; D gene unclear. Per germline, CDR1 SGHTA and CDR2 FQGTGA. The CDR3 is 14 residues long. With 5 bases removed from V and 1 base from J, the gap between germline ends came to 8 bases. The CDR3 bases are TGTGCCAGCAGCCCGACAAGGAACACCGGGGAGCTGTTTTTT. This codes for CASSPTRNTGELFF.